The T cell receptor beta chain described here comes from a study of blood T cells in healthy people across ages. Whole-study findings and limits: Age brought a roughly linear fall in TCR beta diversity measured per million T cells. Compared with aged donors, long-lived donors showed fewer expanded clones, suggesting selection.

Through a sample-barcoded 5' primer and a J-beta primer mix, a second PCR was run for roughly 7 to 11 cycles. A template-switch adaptor with 12 random nucleotides tagged each cDNA molecule. TCRdb itself ran the 5' RACE reads through MiXCR, one entry per CDR3 protein. The table includes 850,000 to 1,300,000 distinct CDR3 sequences, roughly 45% detected once. The donors, healthy Caucasians from Russia, were aged roughly 6 to 95. On this clonotype: No antigen is known for it.

Germline lookup yields CDR1 SGDLS and CDR2 YYNGEE. The CDR3 runs 17 residues. V was shortened by 0 bases and J by 0 bases, with 14 bases between the two germline ends. This clonotype was sampled from a woman aged 55-70 years in good health. The chain carries TRBV9 and TRBJ2-3; the D is unclear. The specimen sequenced was blood. The CDR3 DNA is TGTGCCAGCAGCGTAGGGGCGCCGACACGGAGCACAGATACGCAGTATTTT. Translation: CASSVGAPTRSTDTQYF.